The source of this TCR beta chain is a study of graft-versus-host responses after intestinal transplantation. Overall study: All recipients were transplanted with multivisceral, liver-intestinal, or isolated intestinal grafts. Anti-thymocyte globulin served as induction for all recipients, who then took tacrolimus and steroids for three to four years. Study results and limitations: Recipient marrow held GvH clones, some first seen in ileum or blood. Early post-transplant HvG declines showed an association with peak circulating GvH clone levels.

This clone occurred once. The antigen is unknown. V was trimmed by 0 bases and J by 5 bases, leaving 8 bases between them. CDR3 size: 13 residues. Sequenced by immunoSEQ multiplex PCR; TCRdb stores in-frame clones only, minus some. This repertoire shows 40,000 to 55,000 clones, roughly 95% found once; its top ten account for approximately 0.2%. The J gene is TRBJ2-5, the V gene TRBV5-7, with TRBD1 as a possible D gene (6 bases). TRBV5-7 is identified as an open reading frame with a role that is uncertain. The source is a human donor who was the organ donor for an intestinal transplant. The material was unstimulated CD8+ T cells sorted from spleen or lymph node cells, obtained before transplant. The CDR3 reads CASSLGGPETQYF. CDR3 in DNA: TGTGCCAGCAGCTTGGGGGGGCCGGAGACCCAGTACTTC.